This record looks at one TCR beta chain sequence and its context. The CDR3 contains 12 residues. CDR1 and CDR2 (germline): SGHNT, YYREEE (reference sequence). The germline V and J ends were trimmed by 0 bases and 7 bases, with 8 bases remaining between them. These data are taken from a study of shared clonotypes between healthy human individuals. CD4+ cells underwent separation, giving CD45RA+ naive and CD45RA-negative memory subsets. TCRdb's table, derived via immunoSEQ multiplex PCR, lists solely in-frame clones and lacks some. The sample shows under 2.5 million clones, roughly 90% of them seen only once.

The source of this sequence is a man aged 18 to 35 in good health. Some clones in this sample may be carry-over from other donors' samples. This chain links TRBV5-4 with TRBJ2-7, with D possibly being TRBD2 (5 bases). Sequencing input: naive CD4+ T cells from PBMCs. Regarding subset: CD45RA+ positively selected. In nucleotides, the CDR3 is TGTGCCAGCAGCTTGGGGGAGAGGGAGCAGTACTTC. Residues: CASSLGEREQYF.